Following are 12 T cell receptor beta chains from one sample sequenced in a study of CXCR3-negative and CXCR3-positive naive CD8 T cells. The study, taken as a whole, reports: More hydrophobic TRB CDR3s were found in CXCR3-positive naive cells than in CXCR3-negative naive cells.

UMI-labeled TRB cDNA libraries were prepared by 5' RACE. One entry per CDR3 protein, without DNA, is what TCRdb gives after re-calling the 5' RACE reads. The table for this sample gives some 99,000 distinct CDR3 sequences. What these receptors recognize is not known. Sequenced: naive CXCR3+ CD8+ T cells from blood. Indicated subset: CD45RO-CCR7+CD27+CD95- naive CD8+ T cells expressing CXCR3 (TNR3+). The receptors come from a human donor in good health. Some clones in this sample may be carry-over from other donors' samples.

The chain employs TRBV12-3 or TRBV12-4 and TRBJ2-7; TCRdb reports TRBD1, a call that lacks DNA to check it against. The CDR3 spans 12 residues. CDR3 in amino acids: CASSSPPGEQYF.

The chain couples TRBV6-5 to TRBJ2-2; TCRdb selects TRBD1, and the lack of DNA leaves this call unchecked. The CDR3 has 16 amino acids. CDR1 is MNHEY, CDR2 SVGAGI, per germline. Here the CDR3 reads CASSYIGQTFTGELFF.

V usage is TRBV19 and J usage is TRBJ2-7; TCRdb reports TRBD2, a call that lacks DNA to check it against. Germline loops: CDR1 LNHDA, CDR2 SQIVND (reference sequence). The CDR3 totals 15 residues. CDR3 sequence: CASSAGTSGTYEQYF.

The V call is TRBV29-1, the J call TRBJ2-1; with no DNA, the TCRdb D assignment of TRBD2 cannot be verified. Germline assignment: CDR1 SQVTM and CDR2 ANQGSEA. CDR3 size: 14 residues. CDR3 residues: CSVTTSASYNEQFF.

The chain links TRBV4-2 to TRBJ2-3; the TRBD1 assignment by TCRdb is unverifiable without DNA. Looked up from germline, CDR1 is LGHNA and CDR2 is YNFKEQ. This CDR3 is 15 amino acids long. CDR3 amino acids: CASSQDRVSTDTQYF.

This chain joins TRBV7-2 and TRBJ2-7; TCRdb selects TRBD2, and the lack of DNA leaves this call unchecked. The germline gives CDR1 SGHTA, CDR2 FQGNSA. This CDR3 contains 14 residues. The CDR3 region is CASSEARTGSEQYF.

The genes are TRBV12-3 or TRBV12-4 and TRBJ2-7; TCRdb's D call of TRBD1 is untestable without DNA. The CDR3 has 15 residues. Here the CDR3 reads CASSQPGSGDYEQYF.

V gene TRBV29-1 combines with J gene TRBJ2-7. Germline V gene sequence: CDR1 SQVTM, CDR2 ANQGSEA. The length of the CDR3 is 14 residues. CDR3: CSVVLWLGRDEQYF.

V usage is TRBV7-2 and J usage is TRBJ2-3. CDR3 length: 17 residues. From germline, CDR1 is SGHTA and CDR2 FQGNSA. CDR3: CASSFVLVGASTDTQYF.

The chain couples TRBV13 to TRBJ2-7. From germline, CDR1 is PRHDT and CDR2 FYEKMQ (reference sequence). The CDR3 runs 13 residues. The CDR3 is CASSLRGDYEQYF.

The CDR3 reads CASSDRGGGRYEQYF. The chain recombines TRBV27 with TRBJ2-7; without DNA, the TCRdb call of TRBD1 cannot be checked. Germline V lookup: CDR1 MNHEY, CDR2 SMNVEV (reference sequence). The CDR3 is made up of 15 amino acids.

The J gene is TRBJ2-1, the V gene TRBV29-1; TCRdb's D gene call, TRBD1, goes unchecked for lack of DNA. The CDR3 is 17 amino acids. CDR1 SQVTM and CDR2 ANQGSEA come from the germline V gene. CDR3 sequence: CSVYSGGSVGSYNEQFF.